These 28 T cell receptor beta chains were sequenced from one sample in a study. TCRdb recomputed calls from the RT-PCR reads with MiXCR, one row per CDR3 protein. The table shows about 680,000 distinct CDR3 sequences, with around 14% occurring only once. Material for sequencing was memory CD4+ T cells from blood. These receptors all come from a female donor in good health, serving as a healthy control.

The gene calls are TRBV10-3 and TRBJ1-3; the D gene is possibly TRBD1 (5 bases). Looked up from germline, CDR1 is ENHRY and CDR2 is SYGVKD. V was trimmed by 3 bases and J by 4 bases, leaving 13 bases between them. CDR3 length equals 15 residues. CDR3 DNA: TGTGCCATCAGTGATGGGACTGTGGAGGGAAACACCATATATTTT. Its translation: CAISDGTVEGNTIYF.

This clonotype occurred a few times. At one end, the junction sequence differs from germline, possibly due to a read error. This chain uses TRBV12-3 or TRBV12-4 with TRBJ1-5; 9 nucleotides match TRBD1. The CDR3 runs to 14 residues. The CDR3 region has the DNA TGTGCCAGCAGCTTAACAGGGGGCAAGCAGCCCCAGCATTTT. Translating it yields CASSLTGGKQPQHF.

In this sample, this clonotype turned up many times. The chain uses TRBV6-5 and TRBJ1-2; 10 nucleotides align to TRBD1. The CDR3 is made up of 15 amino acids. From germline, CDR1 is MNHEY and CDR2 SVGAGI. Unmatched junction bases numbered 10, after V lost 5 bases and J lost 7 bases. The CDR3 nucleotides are TGTGCCAGCAGTCGGACAGGGGGTTTAGTAGGTGGCTACACCTTC. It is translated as CASSRTGGLVGGYTF.

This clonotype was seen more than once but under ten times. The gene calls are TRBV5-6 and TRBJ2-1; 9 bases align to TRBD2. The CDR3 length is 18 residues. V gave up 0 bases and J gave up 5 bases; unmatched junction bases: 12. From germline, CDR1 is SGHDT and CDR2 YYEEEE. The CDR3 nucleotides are TGTGCCAGCAGCTTGGGTCTAGCGGGGACCTACTGGGACAATGAGCAGTTCTTC. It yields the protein CASSLGLAGTYWDNEQFF.

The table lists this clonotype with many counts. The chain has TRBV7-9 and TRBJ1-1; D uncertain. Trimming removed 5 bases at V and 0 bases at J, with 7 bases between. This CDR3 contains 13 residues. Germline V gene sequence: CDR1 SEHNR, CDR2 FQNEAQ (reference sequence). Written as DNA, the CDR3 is TGTGCCAGCAGCGTCACAGTGAACACTGAAGCTTTCTTT. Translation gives CASSVTVNTEAFF.

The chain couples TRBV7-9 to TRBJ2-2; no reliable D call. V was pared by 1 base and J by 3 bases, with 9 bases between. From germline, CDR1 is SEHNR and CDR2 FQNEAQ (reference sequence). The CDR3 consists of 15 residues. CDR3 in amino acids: CASSLGSADTGELFF. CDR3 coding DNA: TGTGCCAGCAGCTTAGGGTCGGCAGACACCGGGGAGCTGTTTTTT.

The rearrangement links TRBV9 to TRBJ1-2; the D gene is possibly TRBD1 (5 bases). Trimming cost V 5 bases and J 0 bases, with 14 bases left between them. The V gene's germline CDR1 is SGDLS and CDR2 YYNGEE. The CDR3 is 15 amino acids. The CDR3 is CASRGMGGTNYGYTF. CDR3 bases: TGTGCCAGCAGGGGGATGGGGGGAACTAACTATGGCTACACCTTC.

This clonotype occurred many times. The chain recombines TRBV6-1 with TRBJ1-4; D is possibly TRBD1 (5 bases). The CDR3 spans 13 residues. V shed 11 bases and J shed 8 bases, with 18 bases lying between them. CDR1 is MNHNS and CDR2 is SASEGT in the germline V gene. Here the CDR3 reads CAGDSLVWEKLFF. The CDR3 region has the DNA TGTGCCGGAGACAGCCTCGTTTGGGAAAAACTGTTTTTT.

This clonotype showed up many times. The CDR3 loop is CSAGTSTDTQYF. The CDR3 DNA reads TGCAGTGCTGGAACTAGCACAGATACGCAGTATTTT. This chain connects TRBV20-1 to TRBJ2-3; D unclear. Germline assignment: CDR1 DFQATT and CDR2 SNEGSKA (reference sequence). Trimming took off 5 bases at V and 0 bases at J, with 6 bases between the two ends. The CDR3 consists of 12 residues.

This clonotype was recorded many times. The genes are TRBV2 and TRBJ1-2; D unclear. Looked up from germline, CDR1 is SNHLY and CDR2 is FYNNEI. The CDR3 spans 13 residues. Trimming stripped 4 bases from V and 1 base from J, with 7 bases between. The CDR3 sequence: CASSATVNYGYTF. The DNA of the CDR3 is TGTGCCAGCAGTGCAACAGTTAACTATGGCTACACCTTC.

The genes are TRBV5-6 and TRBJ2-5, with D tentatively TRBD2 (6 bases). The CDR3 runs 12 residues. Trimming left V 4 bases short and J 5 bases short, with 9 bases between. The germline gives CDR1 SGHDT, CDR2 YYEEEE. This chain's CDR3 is CASSGTGETQYF. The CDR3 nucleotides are TGTGCCAGCAGCGGGACTGGGGAGACCCAGTACTTC. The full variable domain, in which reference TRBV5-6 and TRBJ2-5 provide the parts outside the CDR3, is DAGVTQSPTHLIKTRGQQVTLRCSPKSGHDTVSWYQQALGQGPQFIFQYYEEEERQRGNFPDRFSGHQFPNYSSELNVNALLLGDSALYLCASSGTGETQYFGPGTRLLVL.

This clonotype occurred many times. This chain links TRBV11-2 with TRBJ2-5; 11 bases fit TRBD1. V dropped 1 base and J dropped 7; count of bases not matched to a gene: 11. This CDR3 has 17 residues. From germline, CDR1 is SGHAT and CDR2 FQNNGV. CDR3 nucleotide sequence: TGTGCCAGCAGCTTAGTGATGGACAGGGGGCGCTCAGGGACCCAGTACTTC. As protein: CASSLVMDRGRSGTQYF.

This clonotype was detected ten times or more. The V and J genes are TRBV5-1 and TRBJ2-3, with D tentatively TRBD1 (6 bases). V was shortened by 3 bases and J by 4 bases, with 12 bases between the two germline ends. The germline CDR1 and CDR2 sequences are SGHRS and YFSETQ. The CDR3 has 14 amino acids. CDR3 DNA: TGCGCCAGCAGCTCCCCACAGGGAGCAGATACGCAGTATTTT. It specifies CASSSPQGADTQYF.

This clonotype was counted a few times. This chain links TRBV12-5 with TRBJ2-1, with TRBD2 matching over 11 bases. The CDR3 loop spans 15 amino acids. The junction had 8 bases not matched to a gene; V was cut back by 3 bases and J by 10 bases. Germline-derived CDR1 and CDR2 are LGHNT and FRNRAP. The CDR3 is CASGLRSGRASEQFF. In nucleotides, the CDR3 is TGTGCTAGTGGTTTACGTAGCGGGAGGGCCTCGGAGCAGTTCTTC. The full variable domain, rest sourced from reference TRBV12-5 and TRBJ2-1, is DARVTQTPRHKVTEMGQEVTMRCQPILGHNTVFWYRQTMMQGLELLAYFRNRAPLDDSGMPKDRFSAEMPDATLATLKIQPSEPRDSAVYFCASGLRSGRASEQFFGPGTRLTVL.

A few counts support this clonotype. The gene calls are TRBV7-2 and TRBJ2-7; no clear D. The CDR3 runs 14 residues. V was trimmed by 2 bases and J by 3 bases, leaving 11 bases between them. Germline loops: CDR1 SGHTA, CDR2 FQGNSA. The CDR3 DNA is TGTGCCAGCAGCTTATTTAAGTCTGGCTACGAGCAGTACTTC. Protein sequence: CASSLFKSGYEQYF.

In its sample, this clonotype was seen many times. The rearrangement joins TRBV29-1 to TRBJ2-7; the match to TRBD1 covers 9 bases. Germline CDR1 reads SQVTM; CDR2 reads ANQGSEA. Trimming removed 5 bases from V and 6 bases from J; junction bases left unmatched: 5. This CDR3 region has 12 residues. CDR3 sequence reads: CSVRDRASEQYF. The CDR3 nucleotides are TGCAGCGTTCGGGACAGGGCTTCCGAGCAGTACTTC.

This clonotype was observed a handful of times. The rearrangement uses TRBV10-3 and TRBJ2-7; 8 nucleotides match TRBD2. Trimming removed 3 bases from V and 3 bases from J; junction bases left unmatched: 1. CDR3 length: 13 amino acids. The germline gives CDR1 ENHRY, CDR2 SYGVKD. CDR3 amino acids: CAISDGGVYEQYF. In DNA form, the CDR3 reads TGTGCCATCAGTGACGGGGGGGTCTACGAGCAGTACTTC.

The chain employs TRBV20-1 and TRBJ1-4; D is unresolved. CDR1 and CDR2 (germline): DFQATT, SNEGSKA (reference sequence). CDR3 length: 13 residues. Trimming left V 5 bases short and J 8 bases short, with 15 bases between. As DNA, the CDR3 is TGCAGTGCTCCTCGGGATCGAGGAGAAAAACTGTTTTTT. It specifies CSAPRDRGEKLFF.

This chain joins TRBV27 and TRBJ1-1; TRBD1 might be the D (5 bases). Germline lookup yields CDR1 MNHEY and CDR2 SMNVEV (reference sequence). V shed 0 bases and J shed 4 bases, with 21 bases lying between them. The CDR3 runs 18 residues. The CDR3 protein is CASSLSARPQGFVTEAFF. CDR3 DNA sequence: TGTGCCAGCAGTTTATCCGCTCGGCCCCAGGGATTCGTCACTGAAGCTTTCTTT.

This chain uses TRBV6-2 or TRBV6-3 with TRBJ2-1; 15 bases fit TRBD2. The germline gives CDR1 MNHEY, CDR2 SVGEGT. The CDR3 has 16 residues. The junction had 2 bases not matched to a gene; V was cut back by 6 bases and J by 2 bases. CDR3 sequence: CASRRTSGRAYNEQFF. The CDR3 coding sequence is TGTGCCAGCAGGAGGACTAGCGGGAGGGCCTACAATGAGCAGTTCTTC.

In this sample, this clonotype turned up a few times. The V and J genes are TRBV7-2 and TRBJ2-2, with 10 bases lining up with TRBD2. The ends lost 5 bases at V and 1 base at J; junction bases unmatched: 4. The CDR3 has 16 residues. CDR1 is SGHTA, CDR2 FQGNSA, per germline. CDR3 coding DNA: TGTGCCAGCAGCCGGACTAGCGGATGGAACACCGGGGAGCTGTTTTTT. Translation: CASSRTSGWNTGELFF.

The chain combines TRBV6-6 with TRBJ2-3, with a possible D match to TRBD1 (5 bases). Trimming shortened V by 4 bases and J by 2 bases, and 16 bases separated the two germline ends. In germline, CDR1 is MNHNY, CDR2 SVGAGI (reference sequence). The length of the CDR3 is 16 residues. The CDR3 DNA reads TGTGCCAGCAGTTTGAGGAGCCCGGACACCACAGATACGCAGTATTTT. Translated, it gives CASSLRSPDTTDTQYF.

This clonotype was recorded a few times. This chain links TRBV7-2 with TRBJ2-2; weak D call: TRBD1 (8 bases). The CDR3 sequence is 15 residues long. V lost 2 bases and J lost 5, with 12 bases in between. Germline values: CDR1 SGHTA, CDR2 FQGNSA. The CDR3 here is CASSLNRGGTGELFF. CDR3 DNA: TGTGCCAGCAGCTTAAACAGGGGGGGAACCGGGGAGCTGTTTTTT.

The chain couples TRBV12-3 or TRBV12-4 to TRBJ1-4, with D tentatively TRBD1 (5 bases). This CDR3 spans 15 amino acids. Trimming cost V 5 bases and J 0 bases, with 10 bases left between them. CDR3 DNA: TGTGCCAGCAGTCGCCCAGGGACAACTAATGAAAAACTGTTTTTT. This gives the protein CASSRPGTTNEKLFF.

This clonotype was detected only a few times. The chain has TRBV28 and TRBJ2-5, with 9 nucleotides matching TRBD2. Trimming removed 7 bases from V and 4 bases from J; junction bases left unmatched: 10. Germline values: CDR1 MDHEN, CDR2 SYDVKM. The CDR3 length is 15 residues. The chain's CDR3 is CASISSSGKVETQYF. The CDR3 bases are TGTGCCAGCATTTCGTCTAGCGGGAAGGTAGAGACCCAGTACTTC.

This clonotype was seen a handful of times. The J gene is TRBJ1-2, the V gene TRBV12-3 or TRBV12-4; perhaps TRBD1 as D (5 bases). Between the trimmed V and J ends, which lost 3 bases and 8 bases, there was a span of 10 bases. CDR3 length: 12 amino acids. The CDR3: CASSFFEGGYTF. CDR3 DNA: TGTGCCAGCAGTTTTTTCGAGGGGGGCTACACCTTC.

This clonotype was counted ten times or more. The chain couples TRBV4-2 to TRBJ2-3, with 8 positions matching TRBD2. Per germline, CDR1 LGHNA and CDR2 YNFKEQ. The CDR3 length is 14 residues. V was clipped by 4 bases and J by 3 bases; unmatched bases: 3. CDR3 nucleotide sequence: TGTGCCAGCAGCCTGACTAGCGCTACAGATACGCAGTATTTT. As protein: CASSLTSATDTQYF.

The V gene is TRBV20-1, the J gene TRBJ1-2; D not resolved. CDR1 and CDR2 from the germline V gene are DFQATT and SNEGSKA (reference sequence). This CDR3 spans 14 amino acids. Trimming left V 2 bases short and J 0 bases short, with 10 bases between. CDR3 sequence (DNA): TGCAGTGCTAGAAACAGACTTACTAACTATGGCTACACCTTC. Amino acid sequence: CSARNRLTNYGYTF.